Below are 29 T cell receptor beta chains sequenced from a single sample in a study of T cell changes during pregnancy in multiple sclerosis. Repertoires were generated with immunoSEQ multiplex PCR, while TCRdb's copy carries only in-frame clones and drops some. The sample includes about 45,000 clones, around 90% of them seen just once. The sample was CD4+ T cells from peripheral blood mononuclear cells, taken before pregnancy. All receptors derive from a female donor with multiple sclerosis, enrolled in a pregnancy study.

The count of this clone is one. This chain connects TRBV6-5 to TRBJ1-1; TRBD1 agrees at 7 bases. After removal of 6 bases from V and 10 bases from J, the junction contained 14 bases not matched to a gene. This CDR3 has 14 residues. CDR1 is MNHEY and CDR2 is SVGAGI in the germline V gene. CDR3 residues: CASSQTGQQIRAFF. CDR3 DNA sequence: TGTGCCAGCAGCCAGACAGGGCAGCAGATAAGAGCTTTCTTT.

V and J are TRBV19 and TRBJ1-5, with TRBD1 matching over 7 bases. V was clipped by 6 bases and J by 7 bases; unmatched bases: 9. The CDR3 is 14 amino acids. Germline V gives CDR1 LNHDA, CDR2 SQIVND (reference sequence). The chain's CDR3 is CASRRQGSGQPQHF. For the CDR3, the DNA is TGTGCCAGTAGGAGACAGGGATCGGGCCAGCCCCAGCATTTT.

This rearrangement joins TRBV5-1 to TRBJ2-7; 9 bases line up with TRBD1. V gave up 3 bases and J gave up 3 bases; unmatched junction bases: 10. Germline CDR1 SGHRS, CDR2 YFSETQ. This CDR3 spans 16 amino acids. The CDR3 nucleotides are TGCGCCAGCAGCTCGATTCCCGGGACAGGGTACTACGAGCAGTACTTC. Its translation: CASSSIPGTGYYEQYF.

The chain carries TRBV5-8 and TRBJ2-5, with 11 bases lining up with TRBD2. This CDR3 comprises 16 residues. Germline CDR1 and CDR2: SGHTS and YDEGEE. J was trimmed by 3 bases and V by 0 bases; bases with no gene match: 4. The CDR3 DNA follows: TGTGCCAGCAGCTTGGGACTAGCGGGGACCAAAGAGACCCAGTACTTC. The encoded protein is CASSLGLAGTKETQYF.

The genes are TRBV30 and TRBJ1-2; TRBD1 is a possible D gene (5 bases). Deletions cut 6 bases from V and 4 bases from J, with 18 bases between. Germline V gives CDR1 GTSNPN, CDR2 SVGIG (reference sequence). The CDR3 extends over 14 amino acids. CDR3: CACTPGGLGYGYTF. The CDR3 region has the DNA TGTGCCTGCACTCCGGGGGGGTTGGGCTATGGCTACACCTTC.

V and J are TRBV4-1 and TRBJ2-3; D may be TRBD2 (6 bases). Germline loops: CDR1 MGHRA, CDR2 YSYEKL. V lost 4 bases and J 0 bases, leaving 20 bases between the germline ends. This CDR3 spans 18 amino acids. The CDR3 DNA reads as TGCGCCAGCAGCCCCAACCGCGTTTTAGCGGCTAGCACAGATACGCAGTATTTT. Amino acids: CASSPNRVLAASTDTQYF.

The CDR3 sequence: CATQTRGGSYEQYF. The DNA of the CDR3 is TGTGCCACCCAGACGAGAGGGGGTAGCTACGAGCAGTACTTC. The rearrangement links TRBV28 to TRBJ2-7, with D maybe TRBD1 (6 bases). This CDR3 comprises 14 residues. Deletions cut 10 bases from V and 3 bases from J, with 19 bases between. The germline V gene encodes CDR1 MDHEN and CDR2 SYDVKM.

V usage is TRBV18 and J usage is TRBJ1-2, with D unclear. CDR1 and CDR2 (germline): KGHSH, LQKENI. Trimming left V 4 bases short and J 0 bases short, with 9 bases between. CDR3 length equals 14 residues. The CDR3 nucleotides are TGTGCCAGCTCACAGGGAGACGCTAACTATGGCTACACCTTC. It translates to CASSQGDANYGYTF.

This rearrangement joins TRBV11-2 to TRBJ1-1, with no clear D. Germline values: CDR1 SGHAT, CDR2 FQNNGV. The CDR3 spans 14 residues. Trimming took off 5 bases at V and 0 bases at J, with 10 bases between the two ends. This CDR3 reads CASSGGRVNTEAFF. The DNA for the CDR3 is TGTGCCAGCAGCGGAGGGCGGGTGAACACTGAAGCTTTCTTT.

The rearrangement uses TRBV4-2 and TRBJ1-4; no reliable D call. Per the germline V gene, CDR1 is LGHNA and CDR2 is YNFKEQ. The CDR3 covers 18 residues. Trimming left V 0 bases short and J 0 bases short, with 14 bases between. The CDR3, as DNA: TGTGCCAGCAGCCAAGAGAGGAGCAGATTTGCAACTAATGAAAAACTGTTTTTT. Translation: CASSQERSRFATNEKLFF.

V and J are TRBV19 and TRBJ2-3; 11 bases align to TRBD2. CDR3 length: 16 amino acids. The V segment lost 6 bases and the J segment 3 bases; nucleotides outside the gene matches: 8. The germline V gene encodes CDR1 LNHDA and CDR2 SQIVND (reference sequence). Written as DNA, the CDR3 is TGTGCCAGTAGCCCTCTGGGACTAGCGGAGACAGATACGCAGTATTTT. It translates to CASSPLGLAETDTQYF.

This chain connects TRBV28 to TRBJ2-1; 9 nucleotides align to TRBD2. Germline V gene data show CDR1 as MDHEN and CDR2 as SYDVKM. V lost 7 bases and J lost 3; bases outside the gene matches: 10. This CDR3 comprises 16 residues. DNA for the CDR3: TGTGCCAGCAAAGCGGGAGGCCAACCTTTCTACAATGAGCAGTTCTTC. Translated, it gives CASKAGGQPFYNEQFF. The whole variable domain, remainder taken from reference TRBV28 and TRBJ2-1, is DVKVTQSSRYLVKRTGEKVFLECVQDMDHENMFWYRQDPGLGLRLIYFSYDVKMKEKGDIPEGYSVSREKKERFSLILESASTNQTSMYLCASKAGGQPFYNEQFFGPGTRLTVL.

Details on this clone: The sample has other DNA sequences that encode this CDR3 too. The chain recombines TRBV18 with TRBJ2-7; a weak D match, TRBD2 (6 bases). The CDR3 spans 11 residues. V lost 3 bases and J 6 bases, leaving 6 bases between the germline ends. Germline CDR1 is KGHSH and CDR2 is LQKENI. In nucleotides, the CDR3 is TGTGCCAGCTCACCCGGGGGCGAGCAGTACTTC. Protein product: CASSPGGEQYF.

CDR3: CASSDGILSSGNTIYF. CDR3 sequence (DNA): TGTGCCAGCAGTGACGGGATTCTTAGCTCTGGAAACACCATATATTTT. This chain connects TRBV2 to TRBJ1-3; no reliable D call. V was trimmed by 3 bases and J by 0 bases, leaving 12 bases between them. Germline CDR1 is SNHLY and CDR2 is FYNNEI. The CDR3 runs 16 residues.

This chain links TRBV29-1 with TRBJ2-7; D is possibly TRBD1 (8 bases). This CDR3 is built from 15 residues. The V gene's germline CDR1 is SQVTM and CDR2 ANQGSEA. With 4 bases removed from V and 7 bases from J, the gap between germline ends came to 23 bases. Written as DNA, the CDR3 is TGCAGCGTTGGGGGATTACAGGGGGGGACACTGGAGCAGTACTTC. It encodes CSVGGLQGGTLEQYF.

The genes are TRBV9 and TRBJ1-3, with TRBD1 identical over 9 bases. CDR3 size: 15 residues. Germline V CDR1 and CDR2: SGDLS, YYNGEE. Trimming cost V 3 bases and J 4 bases; bases outside gene matches: 5. CDR3 DNA: TGTGCCAGCAGCGATACCGGGACAGGGGGAAACACCATATATTTT. Its translation is CASSDTGTGGNTIYF.

The chain recombines TRBV20-1 with TRBJ1-1; no definite D call. Deletions cut 6 bases from V and 3 bases from J, with 5 bases between. Germline V gene sequence: CDR1 DFQATT, CDR2 SNEGSKA (reference sequence). The CDR3 consists of 10 residues. The CDR3 region has the DNA TGCAGTGCGTTCGACACTGAAGCTTTCTTT. Protein product: CSAFDTEAFF.

The chain carries TRBV28 and TRBJ1-3; TRBD1 matches 7 bases. The V gene end was trimmed by 2 bases and the J gene end by 2 bases; junction bases not matched to a gene: 0. CDR1 MDHEN and CDR2 SYDVKM come from the germline V gene. CDR3 length: 14 residues. CDR3 in amino acids: CASSLQGAGNTIYF. In nucleotides, the CDR3 is TGTGCCAGCAGTTTACAGGGGGCTGGAAACACCATATATTTT.

The J gene is TRBJ1-4, the V gene TRBV5-1; TRBD1 matches at 7 bases. Per germline, CDR1 SGHRS and CDR2 YFSETQ. J was trimmed by 7 bases and V by 1 base; bases with no gene match: 7. This CDR3 region has 15 residues. In nucleotides, the CDR3 is TGCGCCAGCAGCTTGTCCTTCCAGGGGGTTGAAAAACTGTTTTTT. Its protein product is CASSLSFQGVEKLFF.

The J gene is TRBJ2-2, the V gene TRBV11-3, with a weak D call TRBD1 (5 bases). The CDR3 consists of 14 residues. The germline gives CDR1 SGHNT, CDR2 YENEEA. Trimming took 4 bases from V and 1 from J, leaving 7 bases between them. Here the CDR3 DNA reads TGTGCCAGCAGCTCGACAGTGAACACCGGGGAGCTGTTTTTT. It translates to CASSSTVNTGELFF.

This clone was seen a single time. The V and J genes are TRBV9 and TRBJ1-1, with TRBD1 as a possible D gene (6 bases). The CDR3 consists of 14 residues. Per the germline V gene, CDR1 is SGDLS and CDR2 is YYNGEE. V was pared by 3 bases and J by 0 bases, with 9 bases between. DNA for the CDR3: TGTGCCAGCAGCGGAGGGGGGGTGAACACTGAAGCTTTCTTT. This gives the protein CASSGGGVNTEAFF. Combining the CDR3 with reference TRBV9 and TRBJ1-1 gives the whole variable domain DSGVTQTPKHLITATGQRVTLRCSPRSGDLSVYWYQQSLDQGLQFLIQYYNGEERAKGNILERFSAQQFPDLHSELNLSSLELGDSALYFCASSGGGVNTEAFFGQGTRLTVV.

The CDR3 sequence is CASSPGVISYEQYF. CDR3 bases: TGTGCCAGCAGCCCAGGGGTTATTTCCTACGAGCAGTACTTC. The chain recombines TRBV9 with TRBJ2-7; D is perhaps TRBD1 (6 bases). The germline CDR1 and CDR2 sequences are SGDLS and YYNGEE. CDR3 size: 14 residues. V was pared by 4 bases and J by 1 base, with 12 bases between. Full variable domain (remainder filled in from reference TRBV9 and TRBJ2-7): DSGVTQTPKHLITATGQRVTLRCSPRSGDLSVYWYQQSLDQGLQFLIQYYNGEERAKGNILERFSAQQFPDLHSELNLSSLELGDSALYFCASSPGVISYEQYFGPGTRLTVT.

This sequence joins TRBV15 and TRBJ1-4; D is uncertain. CDR1 and CDR2 (germline): LNHNV, YYDKDF (reference sequence). Deletions cut 4 bases from V and 0 bases from J, with 9 bases between. The CDR3 extends over 15 amino acids. The CDR3 DNA is TGTGCCACCAGCACCCACACATCAACTAATGAAAAACTGTTTTTT. As protein: CATSTHTSTNEKLFF.

This clone showed up just a few times. The chain couples TRBV16 to TRBJ2-2; D unclear. The CDR3 covers 16 residues. Per the germline V gene, CDR1 is KGHSY and CDR2 is FQNENV. The V and J ends lost 2 bases and 5 bases respectively, with 15 bases between them. The chain's CDR3 is CASSQLLPTQTGELFF. The CDR3 coding sequence is TGTGCCAGCAGCCAACTCCTCCCGACACAGACCGGGGAGCTGTTTTTT.

The V call is TRBV7-3, the J call TRBJ2-7, with TRBD1 matching 7 bases. The trim removed 1 base at V and 3 bases at J, leaving 3 bases unmatched. The CDR3 contains 14 residues. Germline loops: CDR1 SGHTA, CDR2 FQGTGA. CDR3 in DNA: TGTGCCAGCAGCTTAAGTGCAGGGGGCTACGAGCAGTACTTC. It yields the protein CASSLSAGGYEQYF.

This chain connects TRBV18 to TRBJ1-1; possible D gene TRBD1, 6 bases. The ends were cut back, 1 base at V and 10 bases at J, with 13 bases in the middle. Germline V lookup: CDR1 KGHSH, CDR2 LQKENI. This CDR3 is 13 amino acids long. CDR3 protein: CASSPQGGFGAFF. Written as DNA, the CDR3 is TGTGCCAGCTCACCACAAGGGGGTTTTGGAGCTTTCTTT. Based on the CDR3 plus reference TRBV18 and TRBJ1-1, the full variable domain is NAGVMQNPRHLVRRRGQEARLRCSPMKGHSHVYWYRQLPEEGLKFMVYLQKENIIDESGMPKERFSAEFPKEGPSILRIQQVVRGDSAAYFCASSPQGGFGAFFGQGTRLTVV.

The chain has TRBV6-5 and TRBJ1-6; weak D call: TRBD1 (5 bases). V lost 6 bases and J 10 bases, leaving 22 bases between the germline ends. Germline CDR1 is MNHEY and CDR2 is SVGAGI. This CDR3 has 16 amino acids. The CDR3 loop reads CASSYDPGPGHSPLHF. CDR3 sequence (DNA): TGTGCCAGCAGCTACGATCCGGGTCCTGGACACTCACCCCTCCACTTT.

The chain joins TRBV4-3 to TRBJ1-5; tentative D call: TRBD1 (6 bases). Germline assignment: CDR1 LGHNA and CDR2 YSLEER. The CDR3 loop spans 15 amino acids. Trimming cost V 0 bases and J 7 bases, with 13 bases left between them. The CDR3 loop reads CASSQDTGTHQPQHF. Here the CDR3 DNA reads TGCGCCAGCAGCCAAGATACAGGGACGCACCAGCCCCAGCATTTT.

The chain links TRBV5-1 to TRBJ2-5, with 14 bases aligning to TRBD2. J gave up 5 bases and V 4 bases, and 7 bases lay outside the gene matches. Germline lookup yields CDR1 SGHRS and CDR2 YFSETQ. This CDR3 contains 16 residues. CDR3 protein: CASSGGTSGGRETQYF. Here the CDR3 DNA reads TGCGCCAGCAGCGGAGGGACTAGCGGGGGACGGGAGACCCAGTACTTC.